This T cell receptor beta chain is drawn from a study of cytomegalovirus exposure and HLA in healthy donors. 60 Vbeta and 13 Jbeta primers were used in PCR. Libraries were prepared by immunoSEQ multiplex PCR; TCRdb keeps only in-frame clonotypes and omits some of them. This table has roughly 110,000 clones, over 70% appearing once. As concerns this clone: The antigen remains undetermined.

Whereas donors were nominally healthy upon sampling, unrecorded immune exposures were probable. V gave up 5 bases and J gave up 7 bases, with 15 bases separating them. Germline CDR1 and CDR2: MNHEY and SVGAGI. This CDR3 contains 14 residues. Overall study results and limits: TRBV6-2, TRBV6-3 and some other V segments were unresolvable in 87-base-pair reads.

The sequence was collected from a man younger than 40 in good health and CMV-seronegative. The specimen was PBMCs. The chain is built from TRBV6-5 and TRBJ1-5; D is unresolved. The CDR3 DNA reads TGTGCCAGCAGTCCCCGACCCCCAGGACAGCCCCAGCATTTT. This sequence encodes CASSPRPPGQPQHF.